These T cell receptor beta chains were read from a single sample in a study of Ad26.COV2.S vaccination and SARS-CoV-2 variants. TCRdb's table, derived via immunoSEQ multiplex PCR, lists solely in-frame clones and lacks some. The profile covers 300,000 to 400,000 clones, with around 84% appearing a single time and around 3.3% taken by the ten largest. Sequencing was performed on peripheral blood, taken in a trial of Ad26.COV2.S vaccine versus placebo. The receptors come from a person between 18 and 59 years old who received the Ad26.COV2.S COVID-19 vaccine or a placebo. The CDR3 runs from the conserved cysteine through the conserved F or W. D genes are given only for firm matches. Clone sizes are given selectively: once, few, many, or a class where the clone is expanded.

V: TRBV4-3
D: .
J: TRBJ1-4
size: .
DNA: TGCGCCAGCAGCCAAGAGTCGGGATTGGCTGAAAAACTGTTTTTT
CDR3: CASSQESGLAEKLFF

V: TRBV9
D: TRBD1
J: TRBJ2-5
size: .
DNA: TGTGCCAGCAGCATCATGACAGGGGAGGAGACCCAGTACTTC
CDR3: CASSIMTGEETQYF

V: TRBV6-7
D: .
J: TRBJ2-7
size: .
DNA: TGTGCCAGCAGACGAAGCTCGAGACCCCCTACATACGAGCAGTACTTC
CDR3: CASRRSSRPPTYEQYF

V: TRBV28
D: .
J: TRBJ1-4
size: .
DNA: TGTGCCAGCAGTTTAATAGGTCCGGCTACAAAGAATGAAAAACTGTTTTTT
CDR3: CASSLIGPATKNEKLFF

V: TRBV7-6
D: .
J: TRBJ2-5
size: .
DNA: TGTGCCAGCAGCTTATACCCGCGGACAGACCAAGAGACCCAGTACTTC
CDR3: CASSLYPRTDQETQYF

V: TRBV28
D: .
J: TRBJ2-7
size: once
DNA: TGTGCCAGCAGTTTAGAGGTGGCGGGGAGCTCCTACGAGCAGTACTTC
CDR3: CASSLEVAGSSYEQYF

V: TRBV18
D: .
J: TRBJ2-5
size: .
DNA: TGTGCCAGCTCCGCGGAGACCCAGTACTTC
CDR3: CASSAETQYF

V: TRBV30
D: TRBD1
J: TRBJ1-4
size: .
DNA: TGTGCCTGGAGTACCCGGACAGGGGTCTCAACTAATGAAAAACTGTTTTTT
CDR3: CAWSTRTGVSTNEKLFF

V: TRBV7-9
D: .
J: TRBJ2-1
size: .
DNA: TGTGCCAGCAGCTTCAGGGGGGTGGGCGACAATGAGCAGTTCTTC
CDR3: CASSFRGVGDNEQFF

V: TRBV30
D: TRBD2
J: TRBJ2-3
size: .
DNA: TGTGCCCGGTCGGCTAGCGGGGGGCAGGGCACAGATACGCAGTATTTT
CDR3: CARSASGGQGTDTQYF

V: TRBV6-5
D: .
J: TRBJ1-4
size: .
DNA: TGTGCCAGCATTCTCACAGGGAATGAAAAACTGTTTTTT
CDR3: CASILTGNEKLFF

V: TRBV2
D: TRBD1
J: TRBJ2-2
size: few
DNA: TGTGCCAGCAGTGAAACAGGGGGGAGCACCGGGGAGCTGTTTTTT
CDR3: CASSETGGSTGELFF

V: TRBV30
D: TRBD2
J: TRBJ2-3
size: .
DNA: TGTGCCTGGAGTGGACTAGCGGGGACCACAGATACGCAGTATTTT
CDR3: CAWSGLAGTTDTQYF

V: TRBV28
D: .
J: TRBJ1-2
size: few
DNA: TGTGCCAGCAGTTCTGATGGAGTGTCGAACTATGGCTACACCTTC
CDR3: CASSSDGVSNYGYTF

V: TRBV6-2/TRBV6-3
D: .
J: TRBJ2-7
size: .
DNA: TGTGCCAGCAGCCCCTCAGGGAGGGGGCCGTACGAGCAGTACTTC
CDR3: CASSPSGRGPYEQYF

V: TRBV28
D: TRBD2
J: TRBJ2-4
size: once
DNA: TGTGCCAGCAGTACGACTAGCGGGAGGGCCAATCTTGGGATTCAGTACTTC
CDR3: CASSTTSGRANLGIQYF

V: TRBV11-3
D: .
J: TRBJ2-2
size: .
DNA: TGTGCCAGCAGTTCGAACAGGGCCGGGGAGCTGTTTTTT
CDR3: CASSSNRAGELFF

V: TRBV6-4
D: TRBD2
J: TRBJ2-4
size: .
DNA: TGTGCCAGCATCAGGCCGGGACTAGCGGAGTGCATAGCCAAAAACATTCAGTACTTC
CDR3: CASIRPGLAECIAKNIQYF

V: TRBV10-3
D: TRBD1
J: TRBJ2-7
size: .
DNA: TGTGCCACCAGGGCTGCCAGACCGGGACAGAGAACCTACGAGCAGTACTTC
CDR3: CATRAARPGQRTYEQYF

V: TRBV4-3
D: .
J: TRBJ2-1
size: .
DNA: TGCGCCAGCAGCCAAGACTCAGAGGACAATGAGCAGTTCTTC
CDR3: CASSQDSEDNEQFF

V: TRBV5-4
D: TRBD1
J: TRBJ2-5
size: .
DNA: TGTGCCAGCAGCCTTGGGACAGAACAAGAGACCCAGTACTTC
CDR3: CASSLGTEQETQYF

V: TRBV6-5
D: TRBD1
J: TRBJ1-5
size: .
DNA: TGTGCCACGCAAGGACAGGGAGGCAATCAGCCCCAGCATTTT
CDR3: CATQGQGGNQPQHF

V: TRBV29-1
D: TRBD2
J: TRBJ2-7
size: .
DNA: TGCAGCGCCGAGGCGGCGGGAGTCCCCTACGAGCAGTACTTC
CDR3: CSAEAAGVPYEQYF

V: TRBV19
D: TRBD1
J: TRBJ2-7
size: .
DNA: TGTGCCAGTAGGGGTGGACAGGGTCGGCACGAGCAGTACTTC
CDR3: CASRGGQGRHEQYF

V: TRBV5-5
D: TRBD1
J: TRBJ1-1
size: .
DNA: TGTGCCAGCAGCTCGCCCGAGACAGGGGAAATGAACACTGAAGCTTTCTTT
CDR3: CASSSPETGEMNTEAFF

V: TRBV6-2/TRBV6-3
D: .
J: TRBJ1-2
size: .
DNA: TGTGCCAGCAGTTACTCGATCGCGGGCTACACCTTC
CDR3: CASSYSIAGYTF

V: TRBV1
D: .
J: TRBJ2-3
size: .
DNA: TGCACCAGCAGCCAAGACTACCACAATACGCAGTATTTT
CDR3: CTSSQDYHNTQYF

V: TRBV9
D: .
J: TRBJ1-2
size: .
DNA: TGTGCCAGCAGCCCGAGTGCGACATCTAACTATGGCTACACCTTC
CDR3: CASSPSATSNYGYTF

V: TRBV14
D: .
J: TRBJ2-7
size: .
DNA: TGTGCCAGCAGCCGCCCCTCCTACGAGCAGTACTTC
CDR3: CASSRPSYEQYF

V: TRBV5-1
D: .
J: TRBJ2-6
size: .
DNA: TGCGCCAGCAGCTGGGACGGCCGCTCTGGGGCCAACGTCCTGACTTTC
CDR3: CASSWDGRSGANVLTF

V: TRBV5-1
D: .
J: TRBJ2-7
size: .
DNA: TGCGCCAGCAGCTCCCTTACTCTCTACGAGCAGTACTTC
CDR3: CASSSLTLYEQYF

V: TRBV5-1
D: .
J: TRBJ2-1
size: .
DNA: TGCGCCAGCATGGGCCTACAAGAACAGTTCTTC
CDR3: CASMGLQEQFF

V: TRBV5-1
D: .
J: TRBJ2-7
size: once
DNA: TGCGCCAGCAGCGGCCCCGGGGTCTCCTACGAGCAGTACTTC
CDR3: CASSGPGVSYEQYF

V: TRBV5-5
D: .
J: TRBJ1-5
size: .
DNA: TGTGCCAGCAGCCCGACAGGCATTTATAGCAATCAGCCCCAGCATTTT
CDR3: CASSPTGIYSNQPQHF

V: TRBV27
D: TRBD2
J: TRBJ2-1
size: .
DNA: TGTGCCAGCACCCCACTAGCGGGAGGTCTCCTTACCTACAATGAGCAGTTCTTC
CDR3: CASTPLAGGLLTYNEQFF

V: TRBV7-2
D: .
J: TRBJ1-5
size: .
DNA: TGTGCCAGCAGCGTAGTAAACAATCAGCCCCAGCATTTT
CDR3: CASSVVNNQPQHF

V: TRBV29-1
D: TRBD1
J: TRBJ1-1
size: .
DNA: TGCAGCGTTGAAAAGACAGGGAGGGCGGCTGAAGCTTTCTTT
CDR3: CSVEKTGRAAEAFF

V: TRBV3-1/TRBV3-2
D: .
J: TRBJ1-2
size: .
DNA: TGTGCCAGCAGCCAAGGGGGTATTAACTATGGCTACACCTTC
CDR3: CASSQGGINYGYTF

V: TRBV29-1
D: .
J: TRBJ2-5
size: .
DNA: TGCAGCGTTGGGGGGCGACTAGTCTCAGAGACCCAGTACTTC
CDR3: CSVGGRLVSETQYF